The clone carrying this T cell receptor beta chain was seen a few times. Antigen unknown. The Oncomine TCR Beta short-read assay generated sequence data from the DNA of cultured CD4+ T cells. Cultured CD4+ T cells yielded the extracted genomic DNA. TCRdb re-derived calls from the PCR reads in MiXCR, one entry per CDR3 protein. The profile covers thousands of distinct CDR3 sequences, with about 18% appearing a single time and roughly 15% taken by the ten largest. Treatment defined: approximately 10-day PBMC culture with coronavirus spike peptide pools or control peptides (ViraFEST assay). For ViraFEST, peptide pools expanded antigen-specific T cells, after which the TCRs were sequenced. Positivity by PCR occurred from March to December 2020, a period that predated US Alpha, Beta and Delta variants. The data were taken from a study of vaccination and CD4 T cells after COVID-19. CDR3 length: 13 amino acids. Per the germline V gene, CDR1 is MGHDK and CDR2 is SYGVNS. Trimming removed 6 bases at V and 1 base at J, with 10 bases between.

The genes are TRBV25-1 and TRBJ2-7; D possibly corresponds to TRBD2 (6 bases). This receptor was taken from a human donor who had recovered from COVID-19. Sequencing input: CD4+ T cells from blood, cultured in vitro. CDR3 nucleotides: TGTGCCAGCAGGACTAGTGGGTCCTACGAGCAGTACTTC. Translating gives CASRTSGSYEQYF.